These 31 T cell receptor beta chains came from one sample sequenced in a study of T cells in Graves' hyperthyroidism and ophthalmopathy. TCR beta CDR3 regions were amplified from RNA. A first-round RT-PCR of the TCR CDR3 used the HTBI primer set. From the multiplex PCR reads, TCRdb called clonotypes with MiXCR, one entry per CDR3 protein. The top ten hold about 70% of the sample, which has under 400,000 distinct CDR3 sequences, around a quarter seen once. Source material: blood. The source of these receptors is a man aged 45-60 years with Graves' hyperthyroidism.

This clonotype appeared a few times. The chain has TRBV9 and TRBJ2-7; D is uncertain. CDR3 length equals 13 residues. In germline, CDR1 is SGDLS, CDR2 YYNGEE. With 3 bases removed from V and 3 bases from J, the gap between germline ends came to 10 bases. CDR3 nucleotides: TGTGCCAGCAGCGGCGGCGAGAACTACGAGCAGTACTTC. Protein product: CASSGGENYEQYF.

The chain couples TRBV20-1 to TRBJ1-5, with 7 bases lining up with TRBD1. This CDR3 region has 14 residues. CDR1 and CDR2 (germline): DFQATT, SNEGSKA (reference sequence). The J segment lost 0 bases and the V segment lost 5 bases, leaving 4 bases of the junction unmatched. The DNA of the CDR3 is TGCAGTGCTGAGGGACAGTATAGCAATCAGCCCCAGCATTTT. Protein sequence: CSAEGQYSNQPQHF.

The chain recombines TRBV5-1 with TRBJ1-1; D possibly corresponds to TRBD1 (6 bases). Trimming took 4 bases from V and 4 from J, leaving 17 bases between them. Germline V gives CDR1 SGHRS, CDR2 YFSETQ. The CDR3 covers 15 residues. CDR3 residues: CASSPFQGTPTEAFF. DNA for the CDR3: TGCGCCAGCAGCCCATTCCAGGGGACGCCCACTGAAGCTTTCTTT.

This chain links TRBV20-1 with TRBJ2-3, with 8 bases aligning to TRBD2. J gave up 8 bases and V 6 bases, and 7 bases lay outside the gene matches. The CDR3 contains 12 residues. Germline CDR1 is DFQATT and CDR2 is SNEGSKA (reference sequence). CDR3 sequence (DNA): TGCAGTGCCCCCCGGGGGGGCGGTACGCAGTATTTT. Protein: CSAPRGGGTQYF.

The rearrangement uses TRBV9 and TRBJ2-3, with D perhaps matching TRBD2 (5 bases). From germline, CDR1 is SGDLS and CDR2 YYNGEE. The V end was cut by 2 bases, the J end by 0 bases, with 10 bases between. The CDR3 length is 15 residues. The CDR3 region is CASSVGSVSTDTQYF. The CDR3 DNA is TGTGCCAGCAGCGTTGGGAGCGTAAGCACAGATACGCAGTATTTT.

Comment on this clonotype: The junction differs from germline at one of its ends, possibly a read error. DNA for the CDR3: TGCGCCAGCGGCTTTGCAGGGGGGGACACTGAAGCTTTCTTT. Its translation is CASGFAGGDTEAFF. The chain recombines TRBV5-1 with TRBJ1-1, with 7 bases that match TRBD1. Germline loops: CDR1 SGHRS, CDR2 YFSETQ. The CDR3 length is 14 residues.

This clonotype came up a few times. The chain is built from TRBV20-1 and TRBJ2-7, with D unclear. The CDR3 extends over 13 amino acids. The V and J ends lost 6 bases and 0 bases respectively, with 12 bases between them. Looked up from germline, CDR1 is DFQATT and CDR2 is SNEGSKA (reference sequence). The CDR3 spells CSAMDASSYEQYF. CDR3 bases: TGCAGTGCCATGGACGCGAGCTCCTACGAGCAGTACTTC.

This clonotype has just a few counts. The chain has TRBV20-1 and TRBJ1-1, with a possible D match to TRBD1 (6 bases). Germline assignment: CDR1 DFQATT and CDR2 SNEGSKA (reference sequence). The V end was cut by 6 bases, the J end by 10 bases, with 21 bases between. The CDR3 contains 13 residues. CDR3 protein: CSAVSGGQTSAFF. CDR3 coding DNA: TGCAGTGCCGTGTCTGGAGGACAGACTTCAGCTTTCTTT.

The chain uses TRBV10-3 and TRBJ2-7, with 12 bases matching TRBD1. Germline-derived CDR1 and CDR2 are ENHRY and SYGVKD. CDR3 size: 16 residues. V was pared by 0 bases and J by 2 bases, with 2 bases of the junction left unmatched. DNA for the CDR3: TGTGCCATCAGTGAGTCCCGGGACAGGGGGCCCTACGAGCAGTACTTC. Its protein is CAISESRDRGPYEQYF.

Only a few counts were recorded for this clonotype. The chain joins TRBV20-1 to TRBJ1-6; 9 bases are shared with TRBD1. CDR1 and CDR2 from the germline V gene are DFQATT and SNEGSKA (reference sequence). V dropped 2 bases and J dropped 9; count of bases not matched to a gene: 5. This CDR3 spans 14 amino acids. CDR3 amino acids: CSARWTGASSPLHF. The CDR3 region has the DNA TGCAGTGCTAGATGGACAGGGGCGAGTTCACCCCTCCACTTT.

This chain uses TRBV29-1 with TRBJ2-2; no clear D gene. The CDR3 runs 13 residues. The germline V gene encodes CDR1 SQVTM and CDR2 ANQGSEA. The V gene lost 5 bases and the J gene lost 8 bases, with 15 bases spanning the gap. CDR3 bases: TGCAGCGTTCAGAACCAACAAAGGGGGGAGCTGTTTTTT. The encoded protein is CSVQNQQRGELFF.

This clonotype has more than one count but fewer than ten. This chain uses TRBV15 with TRBJ2-5; D is possibly TRBD2 (6 bases). The CDR3 extends over 14 amino acids. The germline CDR1 and CDR2 sequences are LNHNV and YYDKDF (reference sequence). V was shortened by 6 bases and J by 3 bases, with 14 bases between the two germline ends. CDR3 DNA: TGTGCCACCAGTGGATCCGGGAGAAAAGAGACCCAGTACTTC. The encoded protein is CATSGSGRKETQYF.

The chain links TRBV20-1 to TRBJ2-5; the match to TRBD2 covers 9 bases. The CDR3 has 15 residues. The V segment lost 0 bases and the J segment 2 bases; nucleotides outside the gene matches: 4. The V gene's germline CDR1 is DFQATT and CDR2 SNEGSKA (reference sequence). Here the CDR3 DNA reads TGCAGTGCTAGAGATCTGCTAGCGGGACAAGAGACCCAGTACTTC. Translated: CSARDLLAGQETQYF.

The chain joins TRBV14 to TRBJ2-1; 13 bases fit TRBD2. Germline CDR1 and CDR2: SGHDN and FVKESK. Germline trimming cut 1 base from V and 3 bases from J; bases unmatched to any gene: 3. The CDR3 loop spans 17 amino acids. CDR3 DNA sequence: TGTGCCAGCAGCCAAGCGGGACTAGCGGGGTACTACAATGAGCAGTTCTTC. This sequence encodes CASSQAGLAGYYNEQFF.

This clonotype was seen a handful of times. The V and J genes are TRBV5-1 and TRBJ2-1; D call uncertain. CDR1 and CDR2 (germline): SGHRS, YFSETQ. CDR3 length equals 12 residues. Deletions cut 5 bases from V and 9 bases from J, with 12 bases between. Here the CDR3 DNA reads TGCGCCAGCAGAGATGGTATTGGTGAGCAGTTCTTC. Amino acids: CASRDGIGEQFF.

A single count supports this clonotype. The chain carries TRBV5-1 and TRBJ1-4, with a tentative D call TRBD1 (6 bases). The V end lost 3 bases, the J end lost 4 bases, and 10 bases lay between the germline ends. Germline CDR1 SGHRS, CDR2 YFSETQ. The CDR3 runs 14 residues. CDR3 coding DNA: TGCGCCAGCAGCTCTGGACAGAATAATGAAAAACTGTTTTTT. Translating gives CASSSGQNNEKLFF.

This clonotype came up many times. The chain employs TRBV6-1 and TRBJ2-7; D ambiguous. From germline, CDR1 is MNHNS and CDR2 SASEGT. This CDR3 contains 15 residues. Trimming stripped 6 bases from V and 1 base from J, with 16 bases between. CDR3: CASRGHSLGSYEQYF. In DNA form, the CDR3 reads TGTGCCAGCAGGGGCCATAGCTTAGGATCCTACGAGCAGTACTTC.

This chain links TRBV6-1 with TRBJ1-2, with 8 bases identical to TRBD1. In germline, CDR1 is MNHNS, CDR2 SASEGT. CDR3 length: 14 residues. With V trimmed by 6 bases and J by 8 bases, 11 bases remained unmatched. The CDR3 region is CASSPTGVGRGYTF. The CDR3 DNA is TGTGCCAGCAGCCCGACAGGGGTGGGCCGGGGCTACACCTTC.

The rearrangement links TRBV19 to TRBJ2-2; TRBD2 might be the D (6 bases). V lost 6 bases to trimming and J lost 0 bases, with 14 bases between them. Looked up from germline, CDR1 is LNHDA and CDR2 is SQIVND (reference sequence). The CDR3 runs 16 residues. CDR3 sequence: CASRSGTATNTGELFF. DNA of the CDR3: TGTGCCAGTAGATCCGGGACTGCAACGAACACCGGGGAGCTGTTTTTT.

Concerning this clonotype itself: This may stem from a read error, because a much larger clone lies one nucleotide away. The chain employs TRBV10-3 and TRBJ2-7; no firm D call. The V end was cut by 0 bases, the J end by 1 base, with 10 bases between. CDR1 and CDR2 from the germline V gene are ENHRY and SYGVKD. The CDR3 is 15 amino acids. In DNA, the CDR3 is TGTGCCATCAGTGAGTCGAACTGTTTTTCCTACGAGCAGTACTTC. Protein product: CAISESNCFSYEQYF.

J is TRBJ2-1 and V is TRBV11-3; 7 bases fit TRBD2. Per the germline V gene, CDR1 is SGHNT and CDR2 is YENEEA. Germline trimming cut 4 bases from V and 8 bases from J; bases unmatched to any gene: 5. This CDR3 has 13 residues. The CDR3 DNA is TGTGCCAGCAGCTCCCTAAGCGGGGATGAGCAGTTCTTC. Protein product: CASSSLSGDEQFF. The variable domain in full, completed from reference TRBV11-3 and TRBJ2-1, reads EAGVVQSPRYKIIEKKQPVAFWCNPISGHNTLYWYLQNLGQGPELLIRYENEEAVDDSQLPKDRFSAERLKGVDSTLKIQPAELGDSAVYLCASSSLSGDEQFFGPGTRLTVL.

Ten or more counts support this clonotype. The chain recombines TRBV11-3 with TRBJ2-1, with 12 bases aligning to TRBD2. Unmatched junction bases numbered 10, after V lost 1 base and J lost 9 bases. The CDR3 totals 17 residues. CDR1 SGHNT and CDR2 YENEEA come from the germline V gene. As DNA, the CDR3 is TGTGCCAGCAGCTTAGTAGTTGGGCTAGCGGGAGGGCTTGAGCAGTTCTTC. Translated, it gives CASSLVVGLAGGLEQFF.

This clonotype came up a few times. The CDR3 here is CAISEGTRTGELFF. In DNA form, the CDR3 reads TGTGCCATCAGTGAAGGAACTAGGACCGGGGAGCTGTTTTTT. The chain combines TRBV10-3 with TRBJ2-2; D may be TRBD2 (5 bases). The ends were cut back, 3 bases at V and 5 bases at J, with 10 bases in the middle. The CDR3 has 14 residues. Per the germline V gene, CDR1 is ENHRY and CDR2 is SYGVKD.

This clonotype appeared a few times. The gene calls are TRBV24-1 and TRBJ2-1; TRBD2 aligns across 8 bases. The V segment lost 5 bases and the J segment 4 bases; nucleotides outside the gene matches: 6. CDR1 is KGHDR and CDR2 is SFDVKD in the germline V gene. The CDR3 is 15 amino acids. The chain's CDR3 is CATSALAGRYNEQFF. In DNA form, the CDR3 reads TGTGCCACCAGTGCCCTAGCGGGCAGATACAATGAGCAGTTCTTC.

This clonotype has a single count. CDR3 in DNA: TGCGCCAGCCAGAGAGGGGGGAGCTCCTACAATGAGCAGTTCTTC. Translation gives CASQRGGSSYNEQFF. This chain links TRBV5-1 with TRBJ2-1; D may correspond to TRBD1 or TRBD2 (6 bases each). The CDR3 is made up of 15 amino acids. Trimming stripped 7 bases from V and 0 bases from J, with 14 bases between. CDR1 is SGHRS and CDR2 is YFSETQ in the germline V gene.

This clonotype was found a few times. The chain employs TRBV6-1 and TRBJ2-7, with 7 bases fitting TRBD1. Germline V lookup: CDR1 MNHNS, CDR2 SASEGT. The trim removed 8 bases at V and 4 bases at J, leaving 14 bases unmatched. The CDR3 totals 15 residues. The CDR3 is CASYETSGQSYEQYF. CDR3 coding DNA: TGTGCCAGCTATGAAACTTCGGGACAGTCGTACGAGCAGTACTTC.

This clonotype was observed many times. The chain recombines TRBV11-2 with TRBJ2-1; 10 nucleotides line up with TRBD2. This CDR3 is built from 16 residues. Germline V gene lookup returns CDR1 SGHAT and CDR2 FQNNGV. The junction had 8 bases not matched to a gene; V was cut back by 5 bases and J by 4 bases. CDR3 amino acids: CASSLHSSGRYNEQFF. For the CDR3, the DNA is TGTGCCAGCAGCCTACATTCTAGCGGGAGATACAATGAGCAGTTCTTC.

The chain joins TRBV28 to TRBJ1-5; D remains unclear. The CDR3 totals 13 residues. Germline CDR1 reads MDHEN; CDR2 reads SYDVKM. Trimming took 8 bases from V and 7 from J, leaving 15 bases between them. This CDR3 reads CASRSSYEQPQHF. CDR3 DNA sequence: TGTGCCAGCCGGTCTTCTTACGAACAGCCCCAGCATTTT. Using reference TRBV28 and TRBJ1-5 for the parts outside the CDR3, the full variable domain is DVKVTQSSRYLVKRTGEKVFLECVQDMDHENMFWYRQDPGLGLRLIYFSYDVKMKEKGDIPEGYSVSREKKERFSLILESASTNQTSMYLCASRSSYEQPQHFGDGTRLSIL.

V usage is TRBV24-1 and J usage is TRBJ2-1, with 12 bases fitting TRBD2. Germline CDR1 KGHDR, CDR2 SFDVKD. The CDR3 covers 15 residues. J gave up 9 bases and V 4 bases, and 6 bases lay outside the gene matches. In nucleotides, the CDR3 is TGTGCCACCAGTGACCGACTAGCGGGAGTTTCTGAGCAGTTCTTC. It is translated as CATSDRLAGVSEQFF.

The chain uses TRBV11-2 and TRBJ2-3; 12 bases match TRBD2. With 0 bases clipped from V and 4 bases from J, the junction kept 14 bases outside the gene matches. The V gene's germline CDR1 is SGHAT and CDR2 FQNNGV. The CDR3 is 20 amino acids. CDR3: CASSLDHRARLAGVPDTQYF. In DNA form, the CDR3 reads TGTGCCAGCAGCTTAGATCATAGGGCGAGACTAGCGGGAGTACCAGATACGCAGTATTTT.

The chain couples TRBV4-1 to TRBJ2-7, with D tentatively TRBD1 or TRBD2 (5 bases each). Trimming cost V 0 bases and J 4 bases, with 13 bases left between them. The germline gives CDR1 MGHRA, CDR2 YSYEKL. The CDR3 is made up of 15 amino acids. CDR3 residues: CASSQDFVGVYEQYF. The CDR3 coding sequence is TGCGCCAGCAGCCAAGACTTTGTGGGGGTTTACGAGCAGTACTTC.